The 27 T cell receptor beta chains below all came from one sample that was sequenced in a study of a mutant IDH1 vaccine in newly diagnosed glioma. Libraries were prepared by immunoSEQ multiplex PCR; TCRdb keeps only in-frame clonotypes and omits some of them. This repertoire shows tens of thousands of clones, about 80% found once; its top ten account for roughly 5.7%. Time point of the sample: week 11, during vaccination. Each vaccine dose was 300 ug of mutant IDH1 20-mer peptide, with topical imiquimod. These receptors' targets are unknown. The starting material was PBMCs, obtained from a glioma patient whose treatment included an IDH1 peptide vaccine. The receptors come from a man between 45 and 60 years old with glioma.

The CDR3 region has the DNA TGTGCCAGCTCACCCATCCCCAGTCTCTCCTACAATGAGCAGTTCTTC. Protein sequence: CASSPIPSLSYNEQFF. V usage is TRBV18 and J usage is TRBJ2-1; D ambiguous. The germline gives CDR1 KGHSH, CDR2 LQKENI. V lost 3 bases to trimming and J lost 0 bases, with 12 bases between them. The CDR3 has 16 residues. The full variable domain, completed using reference TRBV18 and TRBJ2-1, is NAGVMQNPRHLVRRRGQEARLRCSPMKGHSHVYWYRQLPEEGLKFMVYLQKENIIDESGMPKERFSAEFPKEGPSILRIQQVVRGDSAAYFCASSPIPSLSYNEQFFGPGTRLTVL.

V and J are TRBV11-3 and TRBJ2-7; no firm D call. Trimming removed 2 bases at V and 5 bases at J, with 7 bases between. Looked up from germline, CDR1 is SGHNT and CDR2 is YENEEA. The length of the CDR3 is 12 residues. The CDR3 DNA is TGTGCCAGCAGCTTAACCGTCCACGAGCAGTACTTC. Amino acid sequence: CASSLTVHEQYF.

The chain combines TRBV7-9 with TRBJ1-5; D gene ambiguous. Trimming cost V 1 base and J 10 bases, with 11 bases left between them. The CDR3 length is 13 residues. CDR1 is SEHNR and CDR2 is FQNEAQ in the germline V gene (reference sequence). CDR3 protein: CASSLGPGHPQHF. CDR3 DNA sequence: TGTGCCAGCAGCTTAGGCCCCGGTCACCCCCAGCATTTT.

The chain employs TRBV4-3 and TRBJ2-1; D perhaps matches TRBD1 (6 bases). The germline CDR1 and CDR2 sequences are LGHNA and YSLEER. The length of the CDR3 is 15 residues. V was trimmed by 1 base and J by 5 bases, leaving 12 bases between them. CDR3 DNA: TGCGCCAGCAGCCAAGCCCCCAAGGGGGACAATGAGCAGTTCTTC. This gives the protein CASSQAPKGDNEQFF.

V is TRBV9 and J is TRBJ2-3, with no clear D. This CDR3 is 15 amino acids long. V lost 0 bases and J 3 bases, leaving 11 bases between the germline ends. Looked up from germline, CDR1 is SGDLS and CDR2 is YYNGEE. CDR3: CASSVGPIRTDTQYF. CDR3 nucleotides: TGTGCCAGCAGCGTAGGACCCATTCGGACAGATACGCAGTATTTT.

This clone was counted a single time. The rearrangement uses TRBV2 and TRBJ2-5; 8 positions match TRBD1. The CDR3 has 14 amino acids. With V trimmed by 8 bases and J by 8 bases, 13 bases remained unmatched. The germline V gene encodes CDR1 SNHLY and CDR2 FYNNEI. CDR3 residues: CASLPGTGLGTQYF. The DNA for the CDR3 is TGTGCCAGCCTACCCGGGACAGGTTTGGGAACCCAGTACTTC.

This clone was observed once. This rearrangement joins TRBV7-2 to TRBJ2-1; D may be TRBD2 (5 bases). The CDR3 length is 13 residues. Germline loops: CDR1 SGHTA, CDR2 FQGNSA. Between the trimmed V and J ends, which lost 5 bases and 7 bases, there was a span of 12 bases. For the CDR3, the DNA is TGTGCCAGCAGCCCCCCACTAGTAAATGAGCAGTTCTTC. Encoded protein: CASSPPLVNEQFF.

This clone was seen only once. The V call is TRBV10-3, the J call TRBJ2-3, with TRBD2 identical over 7 bases. Unmatched junction bases numbered 3, after V lost 0 bases and J lost 0 bases. Germline V CDR1 and CDR2: ENHRY, SYGVKD. The CDR3 consists of 16 residues. The DNA of the CDR3 is TGTGCCATCAGTGAGTCAGCGGGGACTAGCACAGATACGCAGTATTTT. Amino acids: CAISESAGTSTDTQYF.

This chain connects TRBV29-1 to TRBJ2-5; D ambiguous. The CDR3 length is 14 residues. With 1 base removed from V and 5 bases from J, the gap between germline ends came to 14 bases. The germline V gene encodes CDR1 SQVTM and CDR2 ANQGSEA. The CDR3 region is CSVEGRTKLETQYF. Written as DNA, the CDR3 is TGCAGCGTTGAAGGACGGACGAAATTGGAGACCCAGTACTTC.

This clone was seen a handful of times. Other DNA sequences in the same sample also yield this CDR3. This chain connects TRBV7-9 to TRBJ1-1; tentatively, D is TRBD1 (5 bases). The CDR3 covers 14 residues. V was trimmed by 5 bases and J by 2 bases, leaving 12 bases between them. Germline CDR1 and CDR2: SEHNR and FQNEAQ (reference sequence). The CDR3 loop reads CASSPGRGNTEAFF. CDR3 DNA sequence: TGTGCCAGCAGCCCCGGGAGGGGAAACACTGAAGCTTTCTTT. Drawing the rest from reference TRBV7-9 and TRBJ1-1, the complete variable domain is DTGVSQNPRHKITKRGQNVTFRCDPISEHNRLYWYRQTLGQGPEFLTYFQNEAQLEKSRLLSDRFSAERPKGSFSTLEIQRTEQGDSAMYLCASSPGRGNTEAFFGQGTRLTVV.

The V call is TRBV5-1, the J call TRBJ1-2; tentatively, D is TRBD1 (5 bases). The CDR3 is 15 residues long. Germline CDR1 SGHRS, CDR2 YFSETQ. V was cut by 3 bases and J by 2 bases, with 14 bases left in between. CDR3 sequence reads: CASSSQGAANYGYTF. In nucleotides, the CDR3 is TGCGCCAGCAGCTCGCAGGGAGCCGCCAACTATGGCTACACCTTC.

The chain couples TRBV29-1 to TRBJ1-2, with a tentative D call TRBD1 (5 bases). The CDR3 is 12 amino acids. The germline V and J ends were trimmed by 5 bases and 7 bases, with 14 bases remaining between them. CDR1 SQVTM and CDR2 ANQGSEA come from the germline V gene. In DNA, the CDR3 is TGCAGCGTTTGGGGGGGGGAGGCTGGCTACACCTTC. It codes for CSVWGGEAGYTF.

The table lists this clone with a few counts. This chain connects TRBV28 to TRBJ1-2, with 7 bases lining up with TRBD1. J lost 4 bases, V lost 6 bases, and 8 bases had no gene match. Looked up from germline, CDR1 is MDHEN and CDR2 is SYDVKM. This CDR3 region has 14 residues. In DNA, the CDR3 is TGTGCCAGCAGCCAGGGACAGTCCTCCTATGGCTACACCTTC. It yields the protein CASSQGQSSYGYTF.

The chain carries TRBV19 and TRBJ1-5; TRBD1 agrees at 8 bases. V was pared by 7 bases and J by 4 bases, with 3 bases of the junction left unmatched. Per germline, CDR1 LNHDA and CDR2 SQIVND (reference sequence). This CDR3 spans 13 amino acids. The CDR3 sequence: CASTGGGNQPQHF. CDR3 coding DNA: TGTGCCAGTACAGGGGGCGGAAATCAGCCCCAGCATTTT. Full variable domain (outside the CDR3, taken from reference TRBV19 and TRBJ1-5): DGGITQSPKYLFRKEGQNVTLSCEQNLNHDAMYWYRQDPGQGLRLIYYSQIVNDFQKGDIAEGYSVSREKKESFPLTVTSAQKNPTAFYLCASTGGGNQPQHFGDGTRLSIL.

This chain uses TRBV5-4 with TRBJ2-7; D gene unclear. The V end lost 4 bases, the J end lost 3 bases, and 5 bases lay between the germline ends. The CDR3 runs to 11 residues. Germline CDR1 is SGHNT and CDR2 is YYREEE (reference sequence). As DNA, the CDR3 is TGTGCCAGCAGCGCAGGCTACGAGCAGTACTTC. Protein: CASSAGYEQYF.

Relative to its sample, this clone is medium-sized (0.01 to 0.1%). The chain uses TRBV19 and TRBJ2-4; no reliable D call. CDR1 is LNHDA, CDR2 SQIVND, per germline (reference sequence). V was shortened by 3 bases and J by 7 bases, with 19 bases between the two germline ends. This CDR3 is 16 amino acids long. The CDR3 nucleotides read TGTGCCAGTAGTATCGGTGGTGCGAGCCCCTGGAACATTCAGTACTTC. Translated, it gives CASSIGGASPWNIQYF.

This clone showed up just once. V and J are TRBV4-3 and TRBJ2-2; 10 nucleotides line up with TRBD1. V was pared by 5 bases and J by 6 bases, with 6 bases of the junction left unmatched. The CDR3 is made up of 15 amino acids. The germline V gene encodes CDR1 LGHNA and CDR2 YSLEER. The CDR3 loop is CASSGRDRGAGELFF. CDR3 DNA: TGCGCCAGCAGCGGCCGGGACAGGGGCGCCGGGGAGCTGTTTTTT.

The gene calls are TRBV6-1 and TRBJ2-1; TRBD2 is a possible D gene (7 bases). Trimming left V 5 bases short and J 6 bases short, with 17 bases between. The CDR3 has 15 amino acids. Germline loops: CDR1 MNHNS, CDR2 SASEGT. CDR3 bases: TGTGCCAGCAGTAAGGGGAGCGGGACACGCAATGAGCAGTTCTTC. This sequence encodes CASSKGSGTRNEQFF.

This clone was recorded only once. This chain links TRBV28 with TRBJ1-6, with no clear D. The CDR3 is 14 amino acids. Trimming pared 4 bases from V and 9 bases from J, leaving 13 bases between. Germline V lookup: CDR1 MDHEN, CDR2 SYDVKM. The CDR3 DNA sequence: TGTGCCAGCAGTTCGACGGGAACGCCTTCACCCCTCCACTTT. This gives the protein CASSSTGTPSPLHF.

This chain uses TRBV29-1 with TRBJ1-4; 7 bases are a match to TRBD1. There are 15 residues in the CDR3. Germline V CDR1 and CDR2: SQVTM, ANQGSEA. The V segment lost 4 bases and the J segment 0 bases; nucleotides outside the gene matches: 5. CDR3: CSVGDSAATNEKLFF. In nucleotides, the CDR3 is TGCAGCGTTGGGGACAGCGCTGCAACTAATGAAAAACTGTTTTTT.

The chain joins TRBV29-1 to TRBJ2-2, with D possibly matching TRBD1 (5 bases). Trimming cost V 8 bases and J 4 bases, with 11 bases left between them. CDR1 and CDR2 from the germline V gene are SQVTM and ANQGSEA. This CDR3 has 12 residues. Here the CDR3 reads CSTDSFTGELFF. The CDR3 nucleotides are TGCAGCACCGACAGTTTCACCGGGGAGCTGTTTTTT.

This chain uses TRBV7-9 with TRBJ2-7; D unclear. The V gene's germline CDR1 is SEHNR and CDR2 FQNEAQ (reference sequence). The CDR3 spans 12 residues. Trimming took 5 bases from V and 5 from J, leaving 10 bases between them. Written as DNA, the CDR3 is TGTGCCAGCAGCCTCCGGGTGGACGAGCAGTACTTC. Translated: CASSLRVDEQYF.

The table lists this clone with a count of one. The chain is built from TRBV6-6 and TRBJ2-7; 10 bases align to TRBD2. Germline values: CDR1 MNHNY, CDR2 SVGAGI (reference sequence). The CDR3 is made up of 15 amino acids. The V gene end was trimmed by 4 bases and the J gene end by 1 base; junction bases not matched to a gene: 4. Here the CDR3 reads CASSFERGGSYEQYF. For the CDR3, the DNA is TGTGCCAGCAGTTTTGAGCGGGGGGGTTCCTACGAGCAGTACTTC.

The table lists this clone with a count of one. The chain employs TRBV19 and TRBJ1-1, with TRBD1 as a possible D gene (6 bases). The CDR3 has 15 amino acids. V lost 5 bases to trimming and J lost 2 bases, with 15 bases between them. The germline CDR1 and CDR2 sequences are LNHDA and SQIVND (reference sequence). The CDR3 reads CASSGPSQGNTEAFF. DNA of the CDR3: TGTGCCAGTAGTGGGCCTTCACAGGGAAACACTGAAGCTTTCTTT. The full variable domain, with the rest looked up from reference TRBV19 and TRBJ1-1, is DGGITQSPKYLFRKEGQNVTLSCEQNLNHDAMYWYRQDPGQGLRLIYYSQIVNDFQKGDIAEGYSVSREKKESFPLTVTSAQKNPTAFYLCASSGPSQGNTEAFFGQGTRLTVV.

The rearrangement links TRBV4-1 to TRBJ1-2; TRBD1 might be the D (6 bases). Trimming stripped 0 bases from V and 3 bases from J, with 20 bases between. Looked up from germline, CDR1 is MGHRA and CDR2 is YSYEKL. The CDR3 is made up of 18 amino acids. This CDR3 is CASSQDPRGRTEYYGYTF. Written as DNA, the CDR3 is TGCGCCAGCAGCCAAGATCCCAGGGGCCGGACTGAATACTATGGCTACACCTTC.

V and J are TRBV29-1 and TRBJ2-1; tentatively, D is TRBD1 (5 bases). This CDR3 comprises 16 residues. V was cut by 3 bases and J by 2 bases, with 17 bases left in between. The germline CDR1 and CDR2 sequences are SQVTM and ANQGSEA. CDR3 region: CSVDPQGAGPYNEQFF. In DNA, the CDR3 is TGCAGCGTTGACCCTCAAGGGGCAGGACCCTACAATGAGCAGTTCTTC.

This chain links TRBV4-2 with TRBJ2-5, with a weak D call TRBD1 (6 bases). The CDR3 runs to 15 residues. CDR1 and CDR2 (germline): LGHNA, YNFKEQ. Between the trimmed V and J ends, which lost 0 bases and 6 bases, there was a span of 14 bases. In DNA, the CDR3 is TGTGCCAGCAGCCAAGAGGTCGGCAGGGGTCAGACCCAGTACTTC. The encoded protein is CASSQEVGRGQTQYF.